The clone carrying this T cell receptor beta chain was counted a single time. The assay was immunoSEQ multiplex PCR, and TCRdb's table has in-frame clones only and misses some. The sample consists of 300,000 or so clones, approximately 90% of them appearing once. Per the germline V gene, CDR1 is SGHRS and CDR2 is YFSETQ. The CDR3 covers 15 residues. V shed 3 bases and J 3 bases; nucleotides not matched to a gene: 3. The sample belongs to a study of blood T cell repertoires in COVID-19. As for the study in general: Both acute and convalescent COVID-19 samples were obtained from the United States, Italy and Spain.

Those who participated ranged in age from about 18 to 95 years and resided in about two dozen US areas. Cohorts were assigned according to the clinical history that participants reported. This chain links TRBV5-1 with TRBJ2-7; 13 bases agree with TRBD2. The sample taken for sequencing was PBMCs or T cells enriched from blood (not recorded which). This sequence originates from a woman in her 30s who had recovered from COVID-19. CDR3 region: CASSWGTSGVYEQYF. In nucleotides, the CDR3 is TGCGCCAGCAGCTGGGGGACTAGCGGGGTCTACGAGCAGTACTTC.